This TCR beta chain was found in a study of T cells in Graves' hyperthyroidism and ophthalmopathy (dated by TCRdb to between 2018 and 2021). Describing the broader study: To identify distinguishing TCR V-J signatures, a discovery cohort of about 100 patients was used, comprising some 43 with Graves' ophthalmopathy and 57 with stable Graves' hyperthyroidism. Prospective prediction of ophthalmopathy was tested in an independent validation cohort consisting of some 19 hyperthyroidism patients and more than 15 patients who later progressed to ophthalmopathy. The paper describes TCR Vbeta CDR3 sequencing of fewer than 150 peripheral blood samples, made up of around 41 ophthalmopathy patients, more than 70 hyperthyroidism patients and roughly 17 progressor patients. In roughly six Graves' hyperthyroidism patients, the study also compared T-cell repertoires from thyroid tissue with T-cell repertoires from blood. After sampling, hyperthyroidism patients received methimazole starting at 30 mg daily, and ophthalmopathy patients received high-dose intravenous methylprednisolone. The 85 to 100 discovery patients were randomly split 7:3 into training and test sets.

The TCR beta CDR3 regions were amplified from the RNA transcripts. A first-round RT-PCR of the TCR CDR3 used the HTBI primer set with the Qiagen OneStep RT-PCR kit. The libraries were constructed in a second round of multiplex PCR and then size-selected and purified. Libraries were sequenced paired-end with 100 bp reads on an Illumina HiSeq2000. The original methods were these. Raw data were processed with SOAPnuke, discarding reads with adapters, uncalled bases, mean Phred below 15, or no exact constant-primer or identifier match. High-quality paired reads were merged with COPE v1.2.5, and unique nucleotide sequences were defined as clonotypes. Clonotypes were aligned to IMGT TRBV, TRBD and TRBJ reference segments using MiTCR v1.1. Only V-J combinations with frequency above 0.0001, covering about 99% of repertoires, were analysed. A TCS score was defined as the ratio of F50 (clonal expansion) to E x V (chaos), with BLOSUM62-based TCRdist applied between CDR3 peptides within each V-J. Welch's t-statistics and random forest reduced roughly 530 V-J features to roughly 13, which were used in a naive Bayes classifier (R e1071). The Morisita-Horn index was used to measure how similar the thyroid and blood repertoires were. The raw public reads went through TCRdb reprocessing: fastp at Q25, MiXCR clone calling, in-frame beta chains kept. Rows are unified per CDR3 protein, each entry keeping the most common DNA and genes. TCRdb, not the original authors, processed these V and J calls. The sample table holds over 500,000 distinct CDR3 sequences, of which over 35% were seen once. The ten largest clones represent around 47% of the sample.

With respect to this clonotype: There is no known antigen for this receptor. No much larger clone exists at a distance of one base, and base qualities are not known.

Exclusion was applied to patients with uncontrolled infections, other autoimmune diseases, pregnancy or lactation. Diagnoses were established on the basis of clinical symptoms, serum thyroxine and TRAb, thyroid ultrasound, and orbital computed tomography. Total RNA was extracted using Trizol reagent, and RNA quality was assessed on an Agilent 2100 Bioanalyzer. The junction shows trimming of 6 bases on V and 7 bases on J, plus 9 bases between the germline ends. The CDR3 starts with the cysteine, ends with the phenylalanine, and has 10 residues. The only DNA kept is the CDR3, 30 bases in frame from the first base. As encoded in the germline V gene, CDR1 is SQVTM while CDR2 is ANQGSEA. Overall study outcomes, separate from this receptor: Sample size was not statistically predetermined, and blinding of investigators to group allocation was not performed. In validation, progression to ophthalmopathy was predicted by the model with nearly 71% sensitivity and 72.22% specificity, a median of approximately 6.5 months before onset. A 13 V-J signature model separated ophthalmopathy from stable hyperthyroidism, with around 88% sensitivity and roughly 84% specificity in cross-validation and 80%/75% in testing. Most expanded thyroid clonotypes (frequency above 0.001) were also detected in blood, suggesting blood repertoires may reflect thyroid immune responses.

This chain joins TRBV29-1 to TRBJ1-1; TRBD1 is perhaps the D gene, given 6 matching bases. This receptor was obtained from an adult woman with Graves' disease, either hyperthyroidism or ophthalmopathy (not recorded which). The sequenced sample consisted of peripheral blood or thyroid tissue (not recorded which). CDR3 reads: CSVGHYEAFF. The DNA reads TGCAGCGTGGGACACTATGAAGCTTTCTTT. Here the CDR3 is joined to the reference TRBV29-1 and TRBJ1-1 genes, and the full variable domain is: SAVISQKPSRDICQRGTSLTIQCQVDSQVTMMFWYRQQPGQSLTLIATANQGSEATYESGFVIDKFPISRPNLTFSTLTVSNMSPEDSSIYLCSVGHYEAFFGQGTRLTVV.